The 28 T cell receptor beta chains reported below all come from one sample, sequenced in a study of cytomegalovirus exposure and HLA in healthy donors. With 60 Vbeta and 13 Jbeta primers, the PCR was carried out. The table came from immunoSEQ multiplex PCR; TCRdb's copy has only in-frame clones and leaves some out. The sample contains more than 90,000 clones, 65% to 75% of which appear only once. The sequenced sample consisted of PBMCs. Receptors were obtained from a man aged 30 to 45 in good health and CMV-seropositive.

The chain couples TRBV11-2 to TRBJ1-2, with D uncertain. Germline assignment: CDR1 SGHAT and CDR2 FQNNGV. There are 14 residues in the CDR3. The V end lost 5 bases, the J end lost 5 bases, and 15 bases lay between the germline ends. The CDR3 loop reads CASSLDPYSYGYTF. Here the CDR3 DNA reads TGTGCCAGCAGCCTCGACCCTTACAGTTATGGCTACACCTTC.

This clone was found a few times. The chain joins TRBV6-6 to TRBJ1-5, with 8 bases lining up with TRBD1. V lost 2 bases, J lost 7 bases, and 4 bases stayed unmatched. CDR3 length: 14 residues. Germline CDR1 is MNHNY and CDR2 is SVGAGI (reference sequence). As DNA, the CDR3 is TGTGCCAGCAGTTACAGCAGGGGGCAACAGCCCCAGCATTTT. The encoded protein is CASSYSRGQQPQHF.

The rearrangement links TRBV9 to TRBJ1-2; possibly TRBD1 for D (5 bases). The CDR3 is made up of 15 amino acids. The V and J ends lost 3 bases and 2 bases respectively, with 14 bases between them. Germline-derived CDR1 and CDR2 are SGDLS and YYNGEE. The CDR3 DNA reads as TGTGCCAGCAGCGCCACCAGGGATATAAACTATGGCTACACCTTC. Translating it yields CASSATRDINYGYTF.

CDR3 DNA: TGCAGCGCGGTTCGGGGTGGGACTGAAGCTTTCTTT. Its protein is CSAVRGGTEAFF. This chain links TRBV29-1 with TRBJ1-1; D call uncertain. Looked up from germline, CDR1 is SQVTM and CDR2 is ANQGSEA. The CDR3 loop spans 12 amino acids. The ends were cut back, 7 bases at V and 5 bases at J, with 14 bases in the middle.

The V gene is TRBV2, the J gene TRBJ2-5; D not resolved. Germline CDR1 SNHLY, CDR2 FYNNEI. The CDR3 covers 14 residues. Trimming pared 2 bases from V and 1 base from J, leaving 8 bases between. The DNA for the CDR3 is TGTGCCAGCAGTGAACAGGTCAGCCAAGAGACCCAGTACTTC. Protein sequence: CASSEQVSQETQYF.

V and J are TRBV21-1 and TRBJ1-1; the D segment call TRBD1 is taken from the table without a DNA check. TRBV21-1 has pseudogene status. This CDR3 has 11 residues. The CDR3 bases are TGTGCCATCTATACAGGGGCGAGAGCTTTCTTT. This gives the protein CAIYTGARAFF.

This rearrangement joins TRBV27 to TRBJ1-3; TRBD1 might be the D (5 bases). The CDR3 has 17 residues. The germline V and J ends were trimmed by 2 bases and 0 bases, with 14 bases remaining between them. The germline gives CDR1 MNHEY, CDR2 SMNVEV (reference sequence). In nucleotides, the CDR3 is TGTGCCAGCAGTTTACGGTGGGGCAGAGGCTCTGGAAACACCATATATTTT. Its translation: CASSLRWGRGSGNTIYF.

This chain's CDR3 is CASSIVAAMSYEQYF. DNA for the CDR3: TGTGCCAGTAGTATAGTGGCGGCAATGTCCTACGAGCAGTACTTC. This rearrangement joins TRBV19 to TRBJ2-7; D unclear. V dropped 1 base and J dropped 1 base, with 11 bases sitting between them. The CDR3 is made up of 15 amino acids. Germline lookup yields CDR1 LNHDA and CDR2 SQIVND (reference sequence).

This clone was detected once. The CDR3: CASSFGISGGSRSTDTQYF. The CDR3 coding sequence is TGTGCCAGCAGCTTTGGGATTAGCGGGGGGTCTCGTAGCACAGATACGCAGTATTTT. The chain employs TRBV9 and TRBJ2-3; TRBD2 matches 10 bases. V dropped 4 bases and J dropped 0; count of bases not matched to a gene: 14. This CDR3 has 19 residues. The germline CDR1 and CDR2 sequences are SGDLS and YYNGEE.

The chain links TRBV2 to TRBJ1-5; TRBD1 agrees at 7 bases. This CDR3 is built from 19 residues. Germline V CDR1 and CDR2: SNHLY, FYNNEI. V shed 0 bases, J shed 6 bases, and the junction held 17 bases outside the gene matches. CDR3 sequence reads: CASSEASVGGRQGRQPQHF. The CDR3 DNA is TGTGCCAGCAGTGAAGCGTCTGTTGGGGGGAGACAGGGACGTCAGCCCCAGCATTTT.

The V and J genes are TRBV27 and TRBJ2-1, with 7 bases identical to TRBD2. This CDR3 is built from 13 residues. J lost 0 bases, V lost 10 bases, and 3 bases had no gene match. Germline CDR1 is MNHEY and CDR2 is SMNVEV (reference sequence). CDR3 sequence: CATRTSSYNEQFF. As DNA, the CDR3 is TGTGCCACCCGGACTAGCTCCTACAATGAGCAGTTCTTC.

V usage is TRBV7-9 and J usage is TRBJ2-6, with a weak D call TRBD2 (5 bases). Deletions cut 1 base from V and 2 bases from J, with 12 bases between. Germline CDR1 SEHNR, CDR2 FQNEAQ (reference sequence). The CDR3 length is 17 residues. As DNA, the CDR3 is TGTGCCAGCAGCTTAGAGGGATGGAGGACTGGGGCCAACGTCCTGACTTTC. This encodes CASSLEGWRTGANVLTF.

The chain couples TRBV30 to TRBJ1-3; D is unclear. Germline V gives CDR1 GTSNPN, CDR2 SVGIG (reference sequence). Trimming removed 2 bases from V and 2 bases from J, with 7 bases in between. The CDR3 extends over 13 amino acids. In DNA form, the CDR3 reads TGTGCCTGGAGTTACTCGGCTGGAAACACCATATATTTT. Protein sequence: CAWSYSAGNTIYF. The variable domain in full, completed from reference TRBV30 and TRBJ1-3, reads SQTIHQWPATLVQPVGSPLSLECTVEGTSNPNLYWYRQAAGRGLQLLFYSVGIGQISSEVPQNLSASRPQDRQFILSSKKLLLSDSGFYLCAWSYSAGNTIYFGEGSWLTVV.

This clone occurred once. The chain has TRBV7-9 and TRBJ1-1, with D unclear. The CDR3 extends over 16 amino acids. V lost 5 bases, J lost 4 bases, and 20 bases lay in between. The germline V gene encodes CDR1 SEHNR and CDR2 FQNEAQ (reference sequence). CDR3 in DNA: TGTGCCAGCAGCCGACGTACGGGGAGAGGTTCCACTGAAGCTTTCTTT. Translating it yields CASSRRTGRGSTEAFF.

This rearrangement joins TRBV5-4 to TRBJ2-5, with D possibly being TRBD2 (5 bases). The DNA end is a closer match to TRBJ2-7, so the J assignment may be wrong. The CDR3 sequence is 13 residues long. Germline values: CDR1 SGHNT, CDR2 YYREEE (reference sequence). CDR3 in DNA: TGTGCCAGCAGCCTGGACTTTTCCTACGAGCAGTACTTC. It translates to CASSLDFSYEQYF.

The chain is built from TRBV9 and TRBJ2-1; a possible D gene is TRBD2 (6 bases). Germline-derived CDR1 and CDR2 are SGDLS and YYNGEE. V lost 0 bases, J lost 8 bases, and 18 bases lay in between. This CDR3 comprises 16 residues. CDR3 in amino acids: CASSVGLTGERDEQFF. The CDR3 region has the DNA TGTGCCAGCAGCGTAGGGTTGACGGGGGAACGGGATGAGCAGTTCTTC.

This clone occurred a few times. The chain couples TRBV5-4 to TRBJ1-1; no definite D call. Trimming removed 0 bases at V and 1 base at J, with 10 bases between. The germline gives CDR1 SGHNT, CDR2 YYREEE (reference sequence). The CDR3 has 15 residues. The CDR3 loop reads CASSLVALGNTEAFF. The CDR3 DNA is TGTGCCAGCAGCTTGGTGGCTCTAGGGAACACTGAAGCTTTCTTT.

Only one count was recorded for this clone. J is TRBJ2-5 and V is TRBV10-1; tentatively, D is TRBD1 (6 bases). Looked up from germline, CDR1 is WNHNN and CDR2 is SYGVQD (reference sequence). Trimming took off 6 bases at V and 5 bases at J, with 13 bases between the two ends. The CDR3 loop spans 13 amino acids. CDR3: CASSSTGTETQYF. The CDR3 nucleotides are TGCGCCAGCAGCTCTACAGGGACCGAGACCCAGTACTTC.

V usage is TRBV5-1 and J usage is TRBJ1-5; TRBD1 might be the D (6 bases). Trimming shortened V by 0 bases and J by 5 bases, and 9 bases separated the two germline ends. CDR3 length: 14 residues. Germline values: CDR1 SGHRS, CDR2 YFSETQ. For the CDR3, the DNA is TGCGCCAGCAGCTTGGTAGGGGGGGATCAGCCCCAGCATTTT. Amino acids: CASSLVGGDQPQHF.

V and J are TRBV28 and TRBJ1-4; the D gene is possibly TRBD1 (5 bases). The CDR3 loop spans 15 amino acids. The V and J ends lost 4 bases and 6 bases respectively, with 15 bases between them. Per germline, CDR1 MDHEN and CDR2 SYDVKM. In DNA, the CDR3 is TGTGCCAGCAGTTCCCCGTGGAGGGGTCATGAAAAACTGTTTTTT. It yields the protein CASSSPWRGHEKLFF.

The rearrangement uses TRBV6-1 and TRBJ2-7, with 12 positions matching TRBD2. Trimming at V came to 4 bases and at J to 6 bases, leaving 10 bases not matched to a gene. This CDR3 is 16 amino acids long. Looked up from germline, CDR1 is MNHNS and CDR2 is SASEGT. The CDR3 DNA sequence: TGTGCCAGCAGTGCACAATCTAGCGGGGGGGCCCGCGAGCAGTACTTC. This encodes CASSAQSSGGAREQYF.

V gene TRBV6-5 combines with J gene TRBJ2-3; 9 bases are shared with TRBD2. V lost 7 bases and J lost 4; bases outside the gene matches: 9. The V gene's germline CDR1 is MNHEY and CDR2 SVGAGI. CDR3 length: 15 residues. The CDR3 region is CASTPGGGAADTQYF. The CDR3 DNA reads as TGTGCCAGCACCCCTGGCGGGGGGGCCGCAGATACGCAGTATTTT.

The J gene is TRBJ2-5, the V gene TRBV29-1; 14 bases map to TRBD2. Germline CDR1 is SQVTM and CDR2 is ANQGSEA. The V gene end was trimmed by 6 bases and the J gene end by 1 base; junction bases not matched to a gene: 1. The CDR3 loop spans 14 amino acids. CDR3 amino acids: CSVGTSGGQETQYF. The DNA of the CDR3 is TGCAGCGTCGGGACTAGCGGGGGCCAAGAGACCCAGTACTTC.

The rearrangement uses TRBV6-4 and TRBJ1-2; D remains unclear. The V and J ends lost 3 bases and 7 bases respectively, with 15 bases between them. The CDR3 runs 14 residues. In germline, CDR1 is MRHNA, CDR2 SNTAGT. The CDR3 DNA follows: TGTGCCAGCAGTGAAACGGGGAAACTAGGTGGCTACACCTTC. Translated: CASSETGKLGGYTF.

In this sample, this clone turned up a few times. The J gene is TRBJ2-3, the V gene TRBV28; D is possibly TRBD1 (5 bases). The germline V gene has CDR1 MDHEN and CDR2 SYDVKM. The ends were cut back, 5 bases at V and 4 bases at J, with 19 bases in the middle. This CDR3 has 16 amino acids. CDR3 loop: CASSIYGLQDPDTQYF. The CDR3 region has the DNA TGTGCCAGCAGTATTTACGGGTTACAGGATCCAGATACGCAGTATTTT.

This clone was seen more than once but under ten times. V and J are TRBV10-3 and TRBJ1-5; D is ambiguous. The germline CDR1 and CDR2 sequences are ENHRY and SYGVKD. V lost 6 bases and J lost 7, with 13 bases in between. The length of the CDR3 is 13 residues. This CDR3 is CAISSGAGQPQHF. The CDR3 DNA reads as TGTGCCATCAGCTCCGGAGCCGGGCAGCCCCAGCATTTT.

As DNA, the CDR3 is TGTGCCGTCCGGAGGGGGAGGGAGGACTATGGCTACACCTTC. Translated, it gives CAVRRGREDYGYTF. This chain joins TRBV30 and TRBJ1-2; tentative D call: TRBD1 (6 bases). The CDR3 sequence is 14 residues long. Trimming removed 8 bases at V and 3 bases at J, with 19 bases between. Germline V gives CDR1 GTSNPN, CDR2 SVGIG (reference sequence).

The gene calls are TRBV9 and TRBJ1-2; 7 nucleotides align to TRBD1. This CDR3 region has 17 residues. The germline V gene has CDR1 SGDLS and CDR2 YYNGEE. The V and J ends lost 0 bases and 1 base, in that order; junction bases with no gene match: 9. The CDR3 spells CASSVGSGHRGNYGYTF. For the CDR3, the DNA is TGTGCCAGCAGCGTAGGAAGTGGGCACAGGGGTAACTATGGCTACACCTTC.